These 23 T cell receptor beta chains were all obtained from the same sample, sequenced in a study of T cells after posttransplantation cyclophosphamide. Assay: immunoSEQ multiplex PCR; the TCRdb copy retains only in-frame clones and omits some. The data hold some 14,000 clones, with about four fifths observed a single time. The sequenced material came from memory CD4+ T cells sorted from PBMCs. These receptors all come from a man between 50 and 59 years old.

This rearrangement joins TRBV7-9 to TRBJ1-4; TRBD1 aligns across 9 bases. This CDR3 is built from 13 residues. The V gene's germline CDR1 is SEHNR and CDR2 FQNEAQ (reference sequence). The V and J ends lost 3 bases and 8 bases, in that order; junction bases with no gene match: 1. The CDR3, as DNA: TGTGCCAGCAGCTTTGGGACAGGGGAAAAACTGTTTTTT. Protein: CASSFGTGEKLFF.

The chain carries TRBV29-1 and TRBJ1-2; no clear D gene. The CDR3 totals 14 residues. Trimming pared 6 bases from V and 0 bases from J, leaving 14 bases between. Looked up from germline, CDR1 is SQVTM and CDR2 is ANQGSEA. This CDR3 reads CSVKKDWTNYGYTF. DNA for the CDR3: TGCAGCGTGAAAAAAGACTGGACTAACTATGGCTACACCTTC.

This chain links TRBV18 with TRBJ2-2, with D hard to call. From germline, CDR1 is KGHSH and CDR2 LQKENI. The V end was cut by 3 bases, the J end by 6 bases, with 8 bases between. CDR3 length: 13 residues. CDR3 nucleotide sequence: TGTGCCAGCTCACCCCTAGTCCCCGGGGAGCTGTTTTTT. Translated: CASSPLVPGELFF.

This clone showed up just once. The chain links TRBV7-8 to TRBJ1-2; D not resolved. This CDR3 spans 14 amino acids. CDR1 and CDR2 (germline): SGHVS, FQNEAQ. Trimming pared 3 bases from V and 4 bases from J, leaving 12 bases between. In DNA, the CDR3 is TGTGCCAGCAGCTTGCTGGGCGGGATCTATGGCTACACCTTC. Encoded protein: CASSLLGGIYGYTF.

The chain couples TRBV6-1 to TRBJ1-6; a weak D match, TRBD1 (5 bases). The V end was cut by 9 bases, the J end by 7 bases, with 7 bases between. The germline V gene encodes CDR1 MNHNS and CDR2 SASEGT. The CDR3 has 11 residues. The CDR3 sequence: CASAGNSPLHF. The CDR3 DNA reads as TGTGCCAGTGCAGGGAATTCACCCCTCCACTTT.

J is TRBJ1-2 and V is TRBV14; 9 positions agree with TRBD1. The germline gives CDR1 SGHDN, CDR2 FVKESK. Germline trimming cut 8 bases from V and 5 bases from J; bases unmatched to any gene: 12. The CDR3 is made up of 15 amino acids. The chain's CDR3 is CASRNSGQGFYGYTF. CDR3 sequence (DNA): TGTGCCAGCCGCAACTCGGGACAGGGCTTTTATGGCTACACCTTC.

The CDR3 DNA is TGCGCCAGCAGCTTGGGGGCTAGCGGGATTGCAGATACGCAGTATTTT. This translates into CASSLGASGIADTQYF. J is TRBJ2-3 and V is TRBV5-1; 9 nucleotides align to TRBD2. CDR1 is SGHRS, CDR2 YFSETQ, per germline. The CDR3 is made up of 16 amino acids. J lost 4 bases, V lost 0 bases, and 6 bases had no gene match.

This clone was seen only a few times. In DNA form, the CDR3 reads TGTGCCAGCAGCTTAGGTTACGAGTCACCTAGCACAGATACGCAGTATTTT. Translating it yields CASSLGYESPSTDTQYF. The chain recombines TRBV13 with TRBJ2-3; the D is unclear. The CDR3 is 17 amino acids. Trimming pared 0 bases from V and 0 bases from J, leaving 13 bases between. The V gene's germline CDR1 is PRHDT and CDR2 FYEKMQ (reference sequence).

The V and J genes are TRBV5-4 and TRBJ2-1; possibly TRBD2 for D (6 bases). Per the germline V gene, CDR1 is SGHNT and CDR2 is YYREEE (reference sequence). The V end lost 5 bases, the J end lost 9 bases, and 9 bases lay between the germline ends. The CDR3 extends over 11 amino acids. The CDR3 loop reads CASSLRGEQFF. CDR3 nucleotide sequence: TGTGCCAGCAGTCTGCGGGGTGAGCAGTTCTTC.

The J gene is TRBJ2-5, the V gene TRBV7-9; D possibly corresponds to TRBD1 (7 bases). This CDR3 comprises 15 residues. V dropped 2 bases and J dropped 5 bases, with 15 bases sitting between them. CDR1 and CDR2 from the germline V gene are SEHNR and FQNEAQ (reference sequence). CDR3 in amino acids: CASSLLQEGAETQYF. CDR3 sequence (DNA): TGTGCCAGCAGCTTATTGCAGGAGGGGGCCGAGACCCAGTACTTC.

This chain links TRBV7-3 with TRBJ2-2; no firm D call. The ends were cut back, 1 base at V and 1 base at J, with 4 bases in the middle. This CDR3 contains 14 residues. The germline CDR1 and CDR2 sequences are SGHTA and FQGTGA. As DNA, the CDR3 is TGTGCCAGCAGCTTAATTATGAACACCGGGGAGCTGTTTTTT. This codes for CASSLIMNTGELFF. Combining the CDR3 with reference TRBV7-3 and TRBJ2-2 gives the whole variable domain GAGVSQTPSNKVTEKGKYVELRCDPISGHTALYWYRQSLGQGPEFLIYFQGTGAADDSGLPNDRFFAVRPEGSVSTLKIQRTERGDSAVYLCASSLIMNTGELFFGEGSRLTVL.

The J gene is TRBJ2-1, the V gene TRBV9; no definite D call. Germline lookup yields CDR1 SGDLS and CDR2 YYNGEE. V lost 0 bases and J lost 8, with 9 bases in between. This CDR3 comprises 13 residues. This chain's CDR3 is CASSVGQFDEQFF. In nucleotides, the CDR3 is TGTGCCAGCAGCGTAGGCCAGTTCGATGAGCAGTTCTTC.

This clone was observed a handful of times. This chain connects TRBV18 to TRBJ1-1; tentatively, D is TRBD1 (6 bases). V lost 6 bases and J 0 bases, leaving 17 bases between the germline ends. The V gene's germline CDR1 is KGHSH and CDR2 LQKENI. This CDR3 spans 16 amino acids. The CDR3 DNA is TGTGCCAGCTCCCTCTCTTGGACAGTAATGAACACTGAAGCTTTCTTT. It translates to CASSLSWTVMNTEAFF.

This clone was picked up a small number of times. The rearrangement joins TRBV11-3 to TRBJ2-3; no definite D call. V was trimmed by 0 bases and J by 1 base, leaving 5 bases between them. This CDR3 has 14 residues. From germline, CDR1 is SGHNT and CDR2 YENEEA. CDR3 in amino acids: CASSLEAGTDTQYF. In DNA, the CDR3 is TGTGCCAGCAGCTTAGAAGCTGGCACAGATACGCAGTATTTT.

About this clone itself: Mismatch with germline at one junction end may stem from a read error. The chain carries TRBV6-5 and TRBJ1-1; D is unclear. CDR1 is MNHEY and CDR2 is SVGAGI in the germline V gene. This CDR3 has 15 amino acids. This CDR3 is CAGRLRLRWNTEAFF. Here the CDR3 DNA reads TGTGCCGGCAGGTTGCGGCTTCGGTGGAACACTGAAGCTTTCTTT.

This chain joins TRBV4-3 and TRBJ2-3; 10 bases are shared with TRBD2. CDR3 size: 18 residues. V was clipped by 4 bases and J by 6 bases; unmatched bases: 16. Germline values: CDR1 LGHNA, CDR2 YSLEER. CDR3 loop: CASSPVGISGGARDTQYF. The CDR3 DNA sequence: TGCGCCAGCAGCCCAGTGGGGATAAGCGGGGGGGCGAGGGATACGCAGTATTTT.

This clone has a single count. The chain couples TRBV7-3 to TRBJ1-6, with 8 bases lining up with TRBD1. The V and J ends lost 2 bases and 4 bases, in that order; junction bases with no gene match: 4. Germline loops: CDR1 SGHTA, CDR2 FQGTGA. The CDR3 is 16 amino acids. For the CDR3, the DNA is TGTGCCAGCAGCTTAGAGGGACAGGAATATAATTCACCCCTCCACTTT. It encodes CASSLEGQEYNSPLHF.

The chain uses TRBV5-1 and TRBJ1-4; 7 bases fit TRBD1. This CDR3 is 15 amino acids long. V was clipped by 0 bases and J by 5 bases; unmatched bases: 4. Germline V lookup: CDR1 SGHRS, CDR2 YFSETQ. Written as DNA, the CDR3 is TGCGCCAGCAGCTTGGTGGGACAGTGGAATGAAAAACTGTTTTTT. Residues: CASSLVGQWNEKLFF. Filled out from reference TRBV5-1 and TRBJ1-4, the complete variable domain reads KAGVTQTPRYLIKTRGQQVTLSCSPISGHRSVSWYQQTPGQGLQFLFEYFSETQRNKGNFPGRFSGRQFSNSRSEMNVSTLELGDSALYLCASSLVGQWNEKLFFGSGTQLSVL.

There are a few counts of this clone. The chain combines TRBV18 with TRBJ2-1; D not resolved. V was clipped by 2 bases and J by 9 bases, with 8 bases between them. Germline V gives CDR1 KGHSH, CDR2 LQKENI. The CDR3 has 12 residues. The CDR3 DNA reads TGTGCCAGCTCACCAACAGCCGGTGAGCAGTTCTTC. This codes for CASSPTAGEQFF.

The chain has TRBV5-1 and TRBJ2-5, with D unclear. Trimming stripped 3 bases from V and 6 bases from J, with 6 bases between. Germline CDR1 SGHRS, CDR2 YFSETQ. CDR3 length: 11 amino acids. CDR3 in amino acids: CASSWAQTQYF. In DNA, the CDR3 is TGCGCCAGCAGCTGGGCTCAGACCCAGTACTTC.

The chain links TRBV7-2 to TRBJ2-2, with TRBD1 matching 7 bases. CDR1 is SGHTA, CDR2 FQGNSA, per germline. The CDR3 has 13 residues. Unmatched junction bases numbered 7, after V lost 8 bases and J lost 7 bases. The CDR3 DNA follows: TGTGCCAGCCGACAGGGATCGGGCGGGGAGCTGTTTTTT. Translating it yields CASRQGSGGELFF.

The rearrangement joins TRBV7-2 to TRBJ1-3; 9 nucleotides agree with TRBD1. The CDR3 consists of 16 residues. Unmatched junction bases numbered 12, after V lost 4 bases and J lost 8 bases. Germline CDR1 SGHTA, CDR2 FQGNSA. The CDR3 loop is CASSSDPGQGTHTIYF. CDR3 DNA sequence: TGTGCCAGCAGCTCCGATCCGGGACAGGGAACACACACCATATATTTT.

V is TRBV10-3 and J is TRBJ1-5, with D possibly being TRBD1 (6 bases). V lost 6 bases to trimming and J lost 7 bases, with 13 bases between them. The CDR3 loop spans 13 amino acids. CDR1 ENHRY and CDR2 SYGVKD come from the germline V gene. This CDR3 reads CAIRQGLFQPQHF. In DNA, the CDR3 is TGTGCCATCAGGCAGGGGCTTTTCCAGCCCCAGCATTTT.